This T cell receptor (beta chain) was retrieved from a study of shared clonotypes between healthy human individuals. All donors were healthy HIV-negative adults lacking recent acute infections or vaccinations. Profiling relied on immunoSEQ multiplex PCR, and the TCRdb table lists in-frame clones only, not all of them. The repertoire holds 2 million to 2.5 million clones, with 85% to 95% as singletons. In regard to this clone: Its antigen is not known.

Study-level results: Among a handful of donors, about 5% of naive CD4 clonotypes were found in common.

The origin of this receptor is a man aged 18 to 30 in good health. The sample comprised naive CD4+ T cells sorted from blood. Described subset: CD45RA+ positively selected.

CDR3 DNA: TGTGCCAGTAGTATAGACAGGATGAACACTGAAGCTTTCTTT. Translation gives CASSIDRMNTEAFF. The chain employs TRBV19 and TRBJ1-1; D remains unclear. This CDR3 has 14 amino acids. CDR1 and CDR2 (germline): LNHDA, SQIVND (reference sequence). Trimming cost V 0 bases and J 0 bases, with 5 bases left between them.